This is a list of T cell receptor beta chains from one sample in a study of blood T cell repertoires in COVID-19. Repertoires were generated with immunoSEQ multiplex PCR, while TCRdb's copy carries only in-frame clones and drops some. Of 150,000 to 160,000 clones in the sample, 78% were seen once. Sequenced: peripheral blood. These receptors came from a man older than 75 with acute or convalescent COVID-19. Each CDR3 is given with its conserved first and last residue. A D gene is named only where the DNA matches it firmly. A row's size may be missing; if present it is once, few, many or a size class.

CDR3 protein,CDR3 DNA,V gene,D gene,J gene,clone size
CAWSDRNTIYF,TGTGCCTGGAGTGACAGAAACACCATATATTTT,TRBV30,NA,TRBJ1-3,NA
CASSLRGGGGDTQYF,TGCGCCAGCAGCTTGAGGGGCGGGGGAGGAGATACGCAGTATTTT,TRBV5-1,TRBD2,TRBJ2-3,few
CASSQDLGDRYGYTF,TGTGCCAGCAGCCAAGATCTCGGGGATCGCTATGGCTACACCTTC,TRBV4-2,NA,TRBJ1-2,NA
CASSRYGGNTEAFF,TGTGCCAGCAGCCGGTACGGCGGGAACACTGAAGCTTTCTTT,TRBV7-9,NA,TRBJ1-1,NA
CASSPALGALNEKLFF,TGTGCCAGCAGCCCCGCCTTGGGGGCTCTTAATGAAAAACTGTTTTTT,TRBV9,NA,TRBJ1-4,NA
CASSLGHLGYTF,TGTGCCAGCAGTTTAGGGCATTTAGGCTACACCTTC,TRBV12-3/TRBV12-4,NA,TRBJ1-2,NA
CASSLQGWETQYF,TGTGCCAGCAGCCTACAGGGGTGGGAGACCCAGTACTTC,TRBV5-5,TRBD1,TRBJ2-5,NA
CASSYSPGENEQFF,TGTGCCAGCAGTTACTCTCCAGGGGAAAATGAGCAGTTCTTC,TRBV6-6,NA,TRBJ2-1,NA
CASSLRTGDEQYF,TGTGCCAGCAGTTTACGGACAGGGGACGAGCAGTACTTC,TRBV12-3/TRBV12-4,TRBD1,TRBJ2-7,NA
CASSPAVHSNQPQHF,TGTGCCAGCAGCCCGGCGGTACATAGCAATCAGCCCCAGCATTTT,TRBV6-5,NA,TRBJ1-5,NA
CASSLGGLPNYGYTF,TGTGCCAGCAGCTTGGGAGGCCTTCCTAACTATGGCTACACCTTC,TRBV6-2/TRBV6-3,NA,TRBJ1-2,NA
CASSLSAGGTDTQYF,TGCGCCAGCAGCTTGAGCGCGGGGGGCACAGATACGCAGTATTTT,TRBV5-1,TRBD2,TRBJ2-3,NA
CASSLGTRSNEQYF,TGTGCCAGCAGCTTAGGGACTAGGAGTAACGAGCAGTACTTC,TRBV11-3,TRBD2,TRBJ2-7,NA
CASSFRGLTNEKLFF,TGTGCCAGCAGCTTTAGGGGGTTGACTAATGAAAAACTGTTTTTT,TRBV11-2,NA,TRBJ1-4,NA
CASSYGLADSDTQYF,TGTGCCAGTAGCTATGGACTAGCGGACTCGGATACGCAGTATTTT,TRBV19,TRBD2,TRBJ2-3,few
CATSRSTDTQYF,TGTGCCACCAGCCGGAGCACAGATACGCAGTATTTT,TRBV15,NA,TRBJ2-3,many
CASSLRAGGSSGANVLTF,TGTGCCAGCAGCTTAAGGGCGGGGGGAAGCTCTGGGGCCAACGTCCTGACTTTC,TRBV11-3,TRBD2,TRBJ2-6,NA